Below are 27 T cell receptor beta chains sequenced from a single sample in a study of T-cell memory formation after mild COVID-19. TCRdb used MiXCR to reprocess the 5' RACE reads, holding one entry per CDR3 protein. The sample includes 450,000 to 650,000 distinct CDR3 sequences, just over 20% seen only once; the top ten take around 12%. Sequencing used PBMCs or a T cell subset sorted from them (not recorded which). Receptor source: an adult woman who had mild COVID-19 (a few samples of this study predate the infection). Cell type and time point are not known.

This clonotype was observed a handful of times. The chain joins TRBV24-1 to TRBJ2-1; 7 nucleotides agree with TRBD2. Trimming took 7 bases from V and 5 from J; bases not matched to a gene: 7. Germline values: CDR1 KGHDR, CDR2 SFDVKD. CDR3 length: 14 amino acids. In nucleotides, the CDR3 is TGTGCCACCAGCTGGGGGGGACGCGACAATGAGCAGTTCTTC. Translated: CATSWGGRDNEQFF.

CDR3 nucleotides: TGTGCCAGCAGCCAGGCCTTTGACGGGGGAATGTACAATGAGCAGTTCTTC. It specifies CASSQAFDGGMYNEQFF. The V gene is TRBV3-1, the J gene TRBJ2-1, with D perhaps TRBD2 (6 bases). The ends were cut back, 3 bases at V and 4 bases at J, with 19 bases in the middle. Germline-derived CDR1 and CDR2 are LGHDT and YNNKEL (reference sequence). This CDR3 has 17 amino acids.

In this sample, this clonotype turned up a few times. One end of the junction varies from germline; a read error may be responsible. The rearrangement links TRBV7-7 to TRBJ2-5; tentatively, D is TRBD1 or TRBD2 (5 bases each). The CDR3 totals 13 residues. Germline CDR1 is SSHAT and CDR2 is FNYEAQ (reference sequence). The CDR3 nucleotides read TGTGCTAGCAGCTTTGAGAGGGGAGAGACCCAGTACTTC. It codes for CASSFERGETQYF.

This clonotype came up a few times. The chain carries TRBV4-2 and TRBJ2-1; TRBD2 agrees at 12 bases. The V and J ends lost 3 bases and 5 bases, in that order; junction bases with no gene match: 5. CDR3 length equals 16 residues. CDR1 and CDR2 from the germline V gene are LGHNA and YNFKEQ. The CDR3 coding sequence is TGTGCCAGCAGCCAGGAAGGACTAGCGGGGCACAATGAGCAGTTCTTC. Translated, it gives CASSQEGLAGHNEQFF.

The rearrangement uses TRBV19 and TRBJ1-6; a possible D gene is TRBD1 (5 bases). Germline-derived CDR1 and CDR2 are LNHDA and SQIVND (reference sequence). Trimming took off 1 base at V and 5 bases at J, with 15 bases between the two ends. CDR3 size: 17 residues. The CDR3 DNA follows: TGTGCCAGTAGTATAGTAGCGATGGGACTGAATAATTCACCCCTCCACTTT. The encoded protein is CASSIVAMGLNNSPLHF.

This clonotype has more than one count but fewer than ten. An end of the junction does not agree with germline; a read error may underlie this. V usage is TRBV7-7 and J usage is TRBJ2-1, with TRBD2 identical over 9 bases. This CDR3 region has 18 residues. The germline V gene has CDR1 SSHAT and CDR2 FNYEAQ (reference sequence). This chain's CDR3 is CASSLGRLAGDSYNEQFF. DNA of the CDR3: TGTGCTAGCAGCTTAGGACGATTAGCGGGAGACTCCTACAATGAGCAGTTCTTC.

This clonotype was observed a few times. The chain recombines TRBV24-1 with TRBJ2-2, with 8 bases fitting TRBD1. The germline V gene encodes CDR1 KGHDR and CDR2 SFDVKD. The CDR3 totals 15 residues. Germline trimming cut 8 bases from V and 7 bases from J; bases unmatched to any gene: 11. CDR3 sequence: CATNRGQGRDGELFF. In DNA form, the CDR3 reads TGTGCCACCAACCGTGGACAGGGTCGAGACGGGGAGCTGTTTTTT.

This chain joins TRBV5-1 and TRBJ2-1; tentative D call: TRBD1 (7 bases). The CDR3 is 14 residues long. Trimming pared 4 bases from V and 2 bases from J, leaving 10 bases between. Germline V gives CDR1 SGHRS, CDR2 YFSETQ. The CDR3 loop reads CASSRGTAYNEQFF. The CDR3 DNA is TGCGCCAGCAGCCGGGGGACAGCCTACAATGAGCAGTTCTTC.

The chain has TRBV5-4 and TRBJ2-3, with 14 positions matching TRBD2. The V and J ends lost 0 bases and 9 bases, in that order; junction bases with no gene match: 6. CDR3 length: 16 residues. The germline gives CDR1 SGHNT, CDR2 YYREEE (reference sequence). As DNA, the CDR3 is TGTGCCAGCAGCTTGGCCGGGACTAGCGGGGGAGGCACGCAGTATTTT. It codes for CASSLAGTSGGGTQYF.

CDR3 residues: CATSEPYSRVSSYNEQFF. CDR3 nucleotides: TGTGCCACCAGTGAGCCGTACTCCAGGGTCAGCTCCTACAATGAGCAGTTCTTC. V is TRBV24-1 and J is TRBJ2-1; D may be TRBD1 (5 bases). Germline CDR1 is KGHDR and CDR2 is SFDVKD. The CDR3 extends over 18 amino acids. Trimming took off 4 bases at V and 0 bases at J, with 18 bases between the two ends.

This clonotype was observed a handful of times. The V gene is TRBV29-1, the J gene TRBJ2-5; possibly TRBD1 or TRBD2 for D (6 bases each). There are 13 residues in the CDR3. The V and J ends lost 4 bases and 5 bases respectively, with 14 bases between them. Germline V gene lookup returns CDR1 SQVTM and CDR2 ANQGSEA. CDR3 sequence reads: CSVVLRRGETQYF. In nucleotides, the CDR3 is TGCAGCGTTGTTCTGAGGAGGGGGGAGACCCAGTACTTC.

This clonotype came up a few times. The rearrangement links TRBV7-9 to TRBJ1-5, with D unclear. CDR1 and CDR2 from the germline V gene are SEHNR and FQNEAQ (reference sequence). Deletions cut 3 bases from V and 0 bases from J, with 9 bases between. This CDR3 has 15 residues. Written as DNA, the CDR3 is TGTGCCAGCAGCTTTGGGCAGACTAGCAATCAGCCCCAGCATTTT. Translating gives CASSFGQTSNQPQHF.

The rearrangement links TRBV2 to TRBJ2-3; D not resolved. This CDR3 comprises 13 residues. Trimming shortened V by 7 bases and J by 4 bases, and 12 bases separated the two germline ends. Germline CDR1 and CDR2: SNHLY and FYNNEI. The CDR3 region has the DNA TGTGCCAGCAACCCAAGGCTGGCAGATACGCAGTATTTT. Translation: CASNPRLADTQYF.

The chain joins TRBV2 to TRBJ1-3, with D maybe TRBD1 (5 bases). Germline CDR1 reads SNHLY; CDR2 reads FYNNEI. V lost 6 bases to trimming and J lost 0 bases, with 12 bases between them. The CDR3 is 15 amino acids. CDR3 protein: CASRPGQTSGNTIYF. The CDR3 nucleotides are TGTGCCAGCAGGCCTGGACAAACCTCTGGAAACACCATATATTTT.

The rearrangement joins TRBV7-9 to TRBJ1-6; no firm D call. V was pared by 1 base and J by 8 bases, with 9 bases between. The germline V gene encodes CDR1 SEHNR and CDR2 FQNEAQ (reference sequence). This CDR3 comprises 14 residues. CDR3 coding DNA: TGTGCCAGCAGCTTAGGGGGTCAATATTCACCCCTCCACTTT. This codes for CASSLGGQYSPLHF.

This chain links TRBV20-1 with TRBJ2-1; the D is unclear. The CDR3 covers 13 residues. With 7 bases removed from V and 6 bases from J, the gap between germline ends came to 16 bases. Germline CDR1 and CDR2: DFQATT and SNEGSKA (reference sequence). CDR3 nucleotide sequence: TGCAGTGTACTTACCAGGCCCGGCAATGAGCAGTTCTTC. This gives the protein CSVLTRPGNEQFF.

This clonotype was detected only a few times. The chain joins TRBV19 to TRBJ1-2; 7 bases match TRBD1. The V gene end was trimmed by 5 bases and the J gene end by 8 bases; junction bases not matched to a gene: 11. CDR1 is LNHDA, CDR2 SQIVND, per germline (reference sequence). This CDR3 comprises 14 residues. DNA for the CDR3: TGTGCCAGTAGTGTTAGGGACAGACACGACGGCTACACCTTC. Amino acid sequence: CASSVRDRHDGYTF.

The chain recombines TRBV6-1 with TRBJ1-5; D remains unclear. The germline gives CDR1 MNHNS, CDR2 SASEGT. V shed 1 base and J shed 9 bases, with 13 bases lying between them. The CDR3 is made up of 14 amino acids. The CDR3 is CASSEVKGSGPQHF. For the CDR3, the DNA is TGTGCCAGCAGTGAAGTTAAGGGATCGGGGCCCCAGCATTTT.

The V and J genes are TRBV4-1 and TRBJ2-7; tentatively, D is TRBD2 (6 bases). CDR1 and CDR2 from the germline V gene are MGHRA and YSYEKL. V was shortened by 1 base and J by 0 bases, with 13 bases between the two germline ends. This CDR3 has 16 amino acids. The CDR3 here is CASSQGAGGLSYEQYF. The DNA for the CDR3 is TGCGCCAGCAGCCAAGGAGCGGGCGGGCTCTCCTACGAGCAGTACTTC.

The genes are TRBV20-1 and TRBJ2-1; 16 bases are a match to TRBD2. The J segment lost 9 bases and the V segment lost 0 bases, leaving 8 bases of the junction unmatched. Germline V CDR1 and CDR2: DFQATT, SNEGSKA (reference sequence). The CDR3 contains 17 residues. CDR3: CSARDPGTSGRAVEQFF. CDR3 nucleotide sequence: TGCAGTGCTAGAGATCCCGGGACTAGCGGGAGGGCCGTTGAGCAGTTCTTC.

This clonotype was seen a few times. V usage is TRBV4-3 and J usage is TRBJ2-5; either TRBD1 or TRBD2 may supply D (7 bases each). The V gene lost 0 bases and the J gene lost 13 bases, with 30 bases spanning the gap. The CDR3 sequence is 18 residues long. The germline V gene has CDR1 LGHNA and CDR2 YSLEER. The CDR3 region has the DNA TGCGCCAGCAGCCAAGACGAGGAAAGAGCCAGGGGGGGAGAGGGACCGTACTTC. It yields the protein CASSQDEERARGGEGPYF.

In its sample, this clonotype was seen many times. The chain joins TRBV27 to TRBJ2-7; the D gene is possibly TRBD2 (5 bases). This CDR3 spans 13 amino acids. The germline V and J ends were trimmed by 0 bases and 4 bases, with 7 bases remaining between them. Looked up from germline, CDR1 is MNHEY and CDR2 is SMNVEV (reference sequence). In DNA form, the CDR3 reads TGTGCCAGCAGTTTATCGGGAGCATACGAGCAGTACTTC. As protein: CASSLSGAYEQYF.

The J gene is TRBJ1-1, the V gene TRBV5-4; D is possibly TRBD1 (6 bases). CDR3 size: 14 residues. The V end lost 4 bases, the J end lost 0 bases, and 10 bases lay between the germline ends. Germline V lookup: CDR1 SGHNT, CDR2 YYREEE (reference sequence). CDR3 in amino acids: CASSEGGMNTEAFF. The CDR3 coding sequence is TGTGCCAGCAGCGAGGGGGGTATGAACACTGAAGCTTTCTTT.

This clonotype was seen a few times. One end of the junction is discordant with germline, which a read error may explain. The chain employs TRBV20-1 and TRBJ1-1, with a weak D call TRBD1 (5 bases). The CDR3 extends over 11 amino acids. Germline loops: CDR1 DFQATT, CDR2 SNEGSKA (reference sequence). The CDR3, as DNA: TGCAGTGTTCGGGGGAACGCTGAAGCTTTCTTT. It codes for CSVRGNAEAFF.

Only a few counts were recorded for this clonotype. The CDR3 is CASIPTGSFNYGYTF. The CDR3 DNA reads TGTGCCAGCATCCCCACGGGGAGTTTTAACTATGGCTACACCTTC. This chain connects TRBV6-6 to TRBJ1-2; D is uncertain. This CDR3 has 15 amino acids. V lost 7 bases, J lost 1 base, and 16 bases lay in between. Germline V lookup: CDR1 MNHNY, CDR2 SVGAGI (reference sequence).

This clonotype turned up a few times. The V gene is TRBV4-3, the J gene TRBJ1-4, with D unclear. The CDR3 is 13 residues long. The germline V gene encodes CDR1 LGHNA and CDR2 YSLEER. Trimming stripped 1 base from V and 6 bases from J, with 6 bases between. The CDR3 DNA follows: TGCGCCAGCAGCCAAGCCGAACATGAAAAACTGTTTTTT. Translated: CASSQAEHEKLFF.

J is TRBJ2-5 and V is TRBV24-1; 8 nucleotides match TRBD1. Germline V gene data show CDR1 as KGHDR and CDR2 as SFDVKD. Trimming removed 4 bases from V and 3 bases from J; junction bases left unmatched: 6. The CDR3 consists of 15 residues. In DNA form, the CDR3 reads TGTGCCACCAGTGACCTACAGGGGGTCAAAGAGACCCAGTACTTC. Amino acid sequence: CATSDLQGVKETQYF.